These 7 T cell receptor beta chains share one sample of origin, sequenced in a study of blood T cell repertoires in COVID-19. The repertoire was sequenced with immunoSEQ multiplex PCR; TCRdb's copy has only in-frame clones and lacks some. The sample yields hundreds of thousands of clones, around 84% seen once. The specimen was PBMCs or T cells enriched from blood (not recorded which). The source is a man aged 25-45 years with acute COVID-19.

The rearrangement links TRBV4-2 to TRBJ1-1; D unresolved. V was shortened by 4 bases and J by 4 bases, with 10 bases between the two germline ends. CDR3 length: 13 residues. Germline V CDR1 and CDR2: LGHNA, YNFKEQ. In DNA, the CDR3 is TGTGCCAGCAGCCCTGGGCGGGGCACTGAAGCTTTCTTT. It encodes CASSPGRGTEAFF.

The V and J genes are TRBV6-5 and TRBJ1-1; D perhaps matches TRBD1 (5 bases). CDR1 is MNHEY, CDR2 SVGAGI, per germline. The germline V and J ends were trimmed by 0 bases and 1 base, with 9 bases remaining between them. The CDR3 consists of 15 residues. For the CDR3, the DNA is TGTGCCAGCAGTTACTCGAAGGGGCAGAACACTGAAGCTTTCTTT. Translated, it gives CASSYSKGQNTEAFF.

This chain connects TRBV27 to TRBJ2-2; D possibly corresponds to TRBD1 (8 bases). Germline V CDR1 and CDR2: MNHEY, SMNVEV (reference sequence). Trimming removed 8 bases at V and 6 bases at J, with 22 bases between. The CDR3 runs to 16 residues. CDR3 region: CASSTGGGGLPGELFF. CDR3 DNA sequence: TGTGCCAGCTCTACAGGGGGAGGGGGCCTCCCCGGGGAGCTGTTTTTT.

As to this clone: The sample holds other DNA sequences that translate to the same CDR3. The gene calls are TRBV29-1 and TRBJ2-3, with D possibly being TRBD2 (5 bases). V was trimmed by 6 bases and J by 0 bases, leaving 13 bases between them. CDR3 length: 14 residues. Germline V CDR1 and CDR2: SQVTM, ANQGSEA. CDR3 loop: CSVPRSGSTDTQYF. CDR3 nucleotide sequence: TGCAGCGTGCCTCGGAGCGGTAGCACAGATACGCAGTATTTT.

The V and J genes are TRBV25-1 and TRBJ1-1; TRBD1 matches 9 bases. Germline-derived CDR1 and CDR2 are MGHDK and SYGVNS. Germline trimming cut 2 bases from V and 8 bases from J; bases unmatched to any gene: 6. The CDR3 sequence is 14 residues long. For the CDR3, the DNA is TGTGCCAGCAGTGAACCCCGGGACAGGGAGGAAGCTTTCTTT. This codes for CASSEPRDREEAFF.

Only a few counts were recorded for this clone. The CDR3 loop is CASTIGQSYNEQFF. CDR3 bases: TGTGCCAGCACCATAGGACAGAGCTACAATGAGCAGTTCTTC. V usage is TRBV7-9 and J usage is TRBJ2-1; D may be TRBD1 (6 bases). V lost 7 bases and J lost 3, with 13 bases in between. The V gene's germline CDR1 is SEHNR and CDR2 FQNEAQ (reference sequence). This CDR3 comprises 14 residues.

V is TRBV19 and J is TRBJ1-2, with a weak D call TRBD1 (5 bases). Germline V CDR1 and CDR2: LNHDA, SQIVND (reference sequence). The length of the CDR3 is 16 residues. V shed 5 bases and J shed 1 base, with 17 bases lying between them. CDR3 sequence (DNA): TGTGCCAGTAGTCTCGGGGAGGGGATTCTTAACTATGGCTACACCTTC. It specifies CASSLGEGILNYGYTF.